This TCR beta chain was sequenced during a study of blood T cell repertoires in COVID-19 (TCRdb year 2020). For context, the study as a whole: The collaborator samples originated in the United States, Italy and Spain and spanned the acute and convalescent phases of COVID-19. A de-identified subject ID, COVID-19 status, age in years and sex were almost always included in the sample metadata. Samples were obtained from the ongoing ImmuneRACE study (first 160 participants) and from 1,254 subjects provided by 6 global collaborators. The repertoires were released in a freely available public database meant as a resource for research on the immune response to SARS-CoV-2. The material from the prospective study consisted of cDNA or gDNA derived from T cells, B-cell-depleted T cells, or PBMCs. The dataset comprised deeply sampled blood TCRbeta repertoires from subjects exposed to, actively infected with, or recovered from COVID-19. Where HLA class I and class II types were available, the types were taken from metadata supplied by the sample provider, not from assay-based typing.

In Seattle, one collaborating source enrolled patients while the infection was active and tracked those patients longitudinally over the course of disease. Whole blood was collected in K2EDTA tubes by collaborating institutions according to the institutions' own protocols. For TCRbeta analysis, collaborator samples were shipped as frozen whole blood, as isolated PBMCs, or as DNA extracted from either sample type. In regard to this clone: It has no known antigen specificity. There are no base qualities to consult, and no much larger clone falls within one base.

General conclusions and limits of the study: The amount of clinical and demographic metadata varied by source and participant and was provided uncurated.

TCRbeta CDR3 regions were amplified from genomic DNA using the immunoSEQ Assay, a bias-controlled multiplex PCR. In the source study's methods: The number of nucleated cells in each sample was estimated by amplification of reference gene primers within the assay. To quantify the absolute abundance of each unique TCRbeta CDR3 rearrangement, sequence reads were collapsed and filtered. For each sample, productive Simpson clonality was calculated by taking the square root of Simpson's diversity index across productive rearrangements. TCRdb holds this immuneACCESS table with in-frame rearrangements only. Some clones are missing; in checked studies, unresolved V genes explain under half, and the rest has no known cause. V, J and clone size derive from that table, while D and trimming were established from the DNA sequence. The sample table holds 300,000 to 400,000 clones, of which roughly 90% were seen once. The ten largest clones take up 3% of the sample.

Counted from cysteine to phenylalanine, this CDR3 has 14 amino acids. The only DNA kept is the CDR3, 42 bases in frame from the first base. V lost 5 bases and J lost 5 bases; the stretch between them is 15 bases long. As encoded in the germline V gene, CDR1 is MNHEY while CDR2 is SVGAGI. This receptor chain uses TRBV6-5 and TRBJ1-2; TRBD1 is a weak D gene call, 5 bases matching. Specimen: peripheral blood. The TCR was taken from a woman in her thirties with COVID-19, enrolled during active disease. The sequenced DNA: TGTGCCAGCAGTCCCGGCCGGGGGATGTATGGCTACACCTTC. Its protein reads: CASSPGRGMYGYTF.